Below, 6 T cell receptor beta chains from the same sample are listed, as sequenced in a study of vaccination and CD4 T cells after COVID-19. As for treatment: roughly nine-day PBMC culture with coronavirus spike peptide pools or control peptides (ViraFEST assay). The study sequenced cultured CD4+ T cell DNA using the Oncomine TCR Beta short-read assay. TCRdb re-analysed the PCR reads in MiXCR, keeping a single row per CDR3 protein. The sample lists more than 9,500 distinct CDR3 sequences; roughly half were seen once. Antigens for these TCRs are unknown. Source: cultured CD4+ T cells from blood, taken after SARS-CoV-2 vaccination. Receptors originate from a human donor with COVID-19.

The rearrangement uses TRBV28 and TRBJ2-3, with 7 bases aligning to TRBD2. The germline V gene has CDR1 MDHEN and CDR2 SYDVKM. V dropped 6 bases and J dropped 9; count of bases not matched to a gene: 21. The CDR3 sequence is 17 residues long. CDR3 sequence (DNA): TGTGCCAGCAGCCCATTTAGAATTGGGACCTCCGGGGGGACGCAGTATTTT. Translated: CASSPFRIGTSGGTQYF.

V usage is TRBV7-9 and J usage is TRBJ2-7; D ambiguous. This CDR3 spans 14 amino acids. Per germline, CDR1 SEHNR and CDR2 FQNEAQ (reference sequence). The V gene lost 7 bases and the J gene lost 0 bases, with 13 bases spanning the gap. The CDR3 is CASTLDGSSYEQYF. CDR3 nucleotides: TGTGCCAGCACCTTGGACGGTAGCTCCTACGAGCAGTACTTC. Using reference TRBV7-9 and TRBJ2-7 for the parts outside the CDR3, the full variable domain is DTGVSQNPRHKITKRGQNVTFRCDPISEHNRLYWYRQTLGQGPEFLTYFQNEAQLEKSRLLSDRFSAERPKGSFSTLEIQRTEQGDSAMYLCASTLDGSSYEQYFGPGTRLTVT.

This CDR3 is CSVGGTGGEQPQHF. For the CDR3, the DNA is TGCAGCGTTGGCGGGACAGGGGGGGAGCAGCCCCAGCATTTT. The chain carries TRBV29-1 and TRBJ1-5; 11 bases line up with TRBD1. The CDR3 is made up of 14 amino acids. J lost 7 bases, V lost 4 bases, and 6 bases had no gene match. In germline, CDR1 is SQVTM, CDR2 ANQGSEA.

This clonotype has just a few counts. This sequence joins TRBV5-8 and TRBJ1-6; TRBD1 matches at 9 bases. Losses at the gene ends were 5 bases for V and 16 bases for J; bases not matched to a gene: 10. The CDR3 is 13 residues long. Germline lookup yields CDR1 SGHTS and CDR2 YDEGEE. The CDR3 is CASRGRTGALLHF. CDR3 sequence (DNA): TGTGCCAGCAGAGGGCGGACAGGGGCCCTACTCCACTTT.

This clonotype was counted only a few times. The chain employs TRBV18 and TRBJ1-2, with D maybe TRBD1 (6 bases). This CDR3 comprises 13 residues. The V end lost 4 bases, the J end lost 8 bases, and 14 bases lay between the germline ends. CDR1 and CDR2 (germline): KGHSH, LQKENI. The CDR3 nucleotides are TGTGCCAGCTCACTTAAGGACAGCCGCGGCTACACCTTC. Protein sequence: CASSLKDSRGYTF.

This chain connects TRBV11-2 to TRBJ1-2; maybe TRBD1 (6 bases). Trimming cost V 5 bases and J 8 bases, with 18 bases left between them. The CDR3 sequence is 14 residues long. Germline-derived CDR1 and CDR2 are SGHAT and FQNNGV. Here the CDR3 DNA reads TGTGCCAGCAGCCACGGGACATCCTACGGGGGCTACACCTTC. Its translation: CASSHGTSYGGYTF.